Here is one TCR beta chain with its context. In this sample, this clonotype turned up a few times. This receptor's antigen is unknown. No base qualities exist here, and no much larger clone lies one base off it. The treatment or condition label on this specimen signifies: allogeneic hematopoietic cell transplantation with graft depleted of TCRalphabeta T cells and CD19 B cells. Transplant recipients were children who received TCRalphabeta/CD19-depleted allogeneic hematopoietic cell grafts. The CDR3 starts with the cysteine, ends with the phenylalanine, and has 16 residues. CDR3 DNA is the only sequence kept; it has 48 bases, read in frame from the first base. V lost 1 base and J lost 2 bases; the stretch between them is 9 bases long. Looking up the germline V gene (reference sequence) yields CDR1 PRHDT and CDR2 FYEKMQ. The data stem from a study of T-cell reconstitution after alpha-beta-depleted transplantation in children (dated by TCRdb to 2015 to 2016). At the level of the whole study: Using TCR repertoire profiling, the study quantitatively followed how T-cell immune reconstitution unfolded in children after TCRalphabeta/CD19-depleted allogeneic hematopoietic cell transplantation. Overall study results and their limits: Hyperexpanded clone frequencies declined over subsequent months; after one year, T-cell counts and TCRbeta diversity were mostly attributed to newly produced T cells. Apparently early alphabetaT-cell count recovery about two months after transplant reportedly relied on only several hundred rapidly expanded clones derived from non-depleted graft cells. In some patients, the high TCRbeta diversity seen at day 60 was put down to recipient T cells and intrathymic progenitors that had survived conditioning.

The method behind the library was PCR. Sequencing took place on an Illumina HiSeq 2500. TCR library preparation used molecular barcoding, with unique molecular identifiers applied to normalize quantification of the TCRbeta repertoire. TCRdb passed the public sequencing reads through fastp at Q25 and MiXCR, retaining productive beta sequences. Entries that share a CDR3 protein sequence are merged under the most common genes and DNA. The sample table lists about 460,000 distinct CDR3 sequences, about an eighth of them with a count of one. Clones ranked in the top ten supply about 15% of the sample. The rearrangement joined TRBV13 to TRBJ2-6; D gene: possibly TRBD1, on 5 matching bases. The sample here was PBMCs, mostly from graft donor cells, taken 180 days after TCRalphabeta/CD19-depleted stem cell transplant. This TCR derives from a female patient aged 2 to 10 who had a stem cell transplant for aplastic anemia, so the T cells may come from the graft donor. The CDR3 region reads CASSLAEGAGANVLTF. In nucleotide form, the sequence is TGTGCCAGCAGCTTAGCGGAAGGGGCTGGGGCCAACGTCCTGACTTTC.